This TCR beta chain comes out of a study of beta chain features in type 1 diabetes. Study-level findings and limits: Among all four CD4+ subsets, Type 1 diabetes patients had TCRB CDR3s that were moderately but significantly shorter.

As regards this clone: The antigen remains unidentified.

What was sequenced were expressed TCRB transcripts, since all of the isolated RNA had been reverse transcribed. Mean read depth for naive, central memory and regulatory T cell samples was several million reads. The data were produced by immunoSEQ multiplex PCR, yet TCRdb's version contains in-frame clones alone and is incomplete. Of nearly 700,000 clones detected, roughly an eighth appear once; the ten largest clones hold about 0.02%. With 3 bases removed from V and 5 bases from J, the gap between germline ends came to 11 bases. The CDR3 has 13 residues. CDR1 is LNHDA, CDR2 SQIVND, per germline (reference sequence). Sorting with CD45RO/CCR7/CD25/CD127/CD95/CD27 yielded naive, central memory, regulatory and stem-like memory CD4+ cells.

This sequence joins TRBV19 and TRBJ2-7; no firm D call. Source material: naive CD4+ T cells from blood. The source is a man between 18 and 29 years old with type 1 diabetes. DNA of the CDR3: TGTGCCAGTAGTATGGACGGATTAAACGAGCAGTACTTC. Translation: CASSMDGLNEQYF.